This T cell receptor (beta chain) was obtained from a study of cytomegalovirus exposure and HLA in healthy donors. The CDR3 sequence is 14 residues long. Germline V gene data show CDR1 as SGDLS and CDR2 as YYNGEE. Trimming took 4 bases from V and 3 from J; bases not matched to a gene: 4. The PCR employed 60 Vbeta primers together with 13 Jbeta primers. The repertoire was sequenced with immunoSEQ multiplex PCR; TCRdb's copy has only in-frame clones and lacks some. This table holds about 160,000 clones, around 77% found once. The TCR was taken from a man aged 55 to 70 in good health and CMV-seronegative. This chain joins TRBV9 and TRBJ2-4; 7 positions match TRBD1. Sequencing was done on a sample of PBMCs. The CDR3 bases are TGTGCCAGCAGCCCAACAGGGGACAAAAACATTCAGTACTTC. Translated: CASSPTGDKNIQYF.